This T cell receptor (beta chain) was recorded in a study of CD8+ T cells in alopecia areata (dated 2018 in TCRdb). Looking at the study overall: Treated patients were enrolled in an open-label pilot trial of oral tofacitinib at 5 to 10 mg twice daily for moderate-to-severe alopecia areata. Patients received tofacitinib for 6 to 18 months and were then followed off drug for 6 months to check for delayed response and recurrence. Disease severity in treated patients was measured with the SALT score, which quantifies the percentage of affected scalp surface area. High-throughput TCRbeta sequencing was used to examine T cell clonal expansion in alopecia areata in both the C3H/HeJ mouse model and human patients. Scalp tissue and sorted CD4+ and CD8+ peripheral blood T cells from patchy and totalis/universalis alopecia areata patients and from healthy controls were covered by human TCRbeta sequencing. Biopsies were taken from tofacitinib-treated patients at baseline and at 4 and 24 weeks of treatment, and a later scalp biopsy was taken in several of the tofacitinib-treated patients. Scalp clonality was compared among normal scalp (n=4), patchy alopecia areata scalp (n=8), and alopecia totalis/universalis scalp (n=8). RNA came from the PAXgene miRNA kit for fixed scalp, the miRNeasy kit for PBMCs, and the RNeasy kit for mouse skin. TCRbeta CDR3 regions were amplified by immunoSEQ multiplex PCR with 35 Vbeta forward and 13 Jbeta reverse primers. General findings and caveats noted by the study authors: Tofacitinib significantly lowered scalp clonality and the number of expanded CD8+ clones among the top 100 scalp clones. Compared with mice, TCR sequences shared between patients were less clear, possibly partly because of HLA diversity across the patient population. Resident alphabeta T cells in normal human skin are also sequenced, complicating scalp TCR repertoire analysis, unlike mouse skin dominated by gammadelta T cells. Compared with normal scalp, lesional scalp had higher clonality and more expanded CD8+ clones, particularly in alopecia totalis/universalis, a pattern that suggests antigenic drive. Many expanded lesional clones were found to persist in scalp and blood during tofacitinib treatment, and relapse after treatment cessation may be partly explained by this persistence. Because the treated cohort was small and had only one nonresponder, larger studies are needed to examine links between baseline CD8+ expansion and response.

Library preparation was by the immunoSEQ multiplex PCR assay. RNA was extracted from all samples and reverse transcribed into cDNA, which served as template for TCR sequencing. First-strand cDNA was synthesized with SuperScript III using a 2:1 mix of oligo-dT and random hexamers. Amplification bias was assessed with a synthetic immune receptor repertoire, and residual bias was removed computationally. The original methods were these. Raw reads were preprocessed for error removal, and CDR3 was defined according to IMGT conventions as running from the conserved cysteine to phenylalanine. Clonality was calculated as 1 minus Shannon entropy normalized by log2 of the number of productive unique TCRs. CD4 or CD8 identity of scalp clones was inferred by cross-referencing scalp TCRbeta sequences with sorted blood CD4 and CD8 repertoires. TCRdb carries this immuneACCESS record with in-frame sequences only. Its versions omit some clonotypes, under half of them owing to an unresolved V gene in the studies checked, with the rest unexplained. For V, J and clone size, that table is used; D and trimming come from the DNA. Across this sample there are 150,000 to 250,000 clones, with 45% to 75% seen only once. The ten most abundant clones make up 3% to 3.5% of the sample.

Regarding this clone: The clone's antigen remains unknown. Base qualities were left out, and no much larger clone turns up one base away.

CDR1 and CDR2, looked up from the germline V gene, are MGHDK and SYGVNS. Reading from cysteine to phenylalanine, the CDR3 counts 14 amino acids. Only CDR3 DNA remains: 42 bases, in frame from the first base. V sheds 3 bases and J sheds 4 bases, leaving 10 bases between their ends. Per the publication, the time point label means: less than five weeks on oral tofacitinib. The intended sense of this specimen's treatment or condition label: oral pan-JAK inhibitor, 5-10 mg twice daily. Peripheral blood and lesional scalp punch biopsies were obtained from patients with alopecia areata. PBMCs were isolated by density centrifugation and stained for CD3, CD4 and CD8, after which CD4+ and CD8+ T cells were sorted on a FACSAria.

The sample in question was CD4+ T cells sorted from blood, obtained at week 4, from a patient treated with tofacitinib. The receptor's source is a human donor with alopecia areata. Recombination linked TRBV25-1 to TRBJ2-1; there is no confident call for the D gene. The CDR3 reads CASSEGRRYNEQFF. The DNA sequence is as follows: TGTGCCAGCAGTGAGGGCAGAAGATACAATGAGCAGTTCTTC.